The 20 T cell receptor beta chains below come from one sample, sequenced in a study of blood T cell repertoires in COVID-19. Profiling relied on immunoSEQ multiplex PCR, and the TCRdb table lists in-frame clones only, not all of them. Here the sample spans roughly 190,000 clones, 70% to 90% being singletons. Sequencing was performed on peripheral blood. The receptors here all came from a human donor in a cohort sampled during active COVID-19.

The chain recombines TRBV18 with TRBJ2-1; 12 bases match TRBD2. Germline CDR1 KGHSH, CDR2 LQKENI. The CDR3 contains 17 residues. The V and J ends lost 3 bases and 4 bases, in that order; junction bases with no gene match: 7. The CDR3 loop is CASSPPSGLAGYNEQFF. The CDR3 DNA reads TGTGCCAGCTCACCGCCATCAGGACTAGCGGGATACAATGAGCAGTTCTTC. The full variable domain, with the rest looked up from reference TRBV18 and TRBJ2-1, is NAGVMQNPRHLVRRRGQEARLRCSPMKGHSHVYWYRQLPEEGLKFMVYLQKENIIDESGMPKERFSAEFPKEGPSILRIQQVVRGDSAAYFCASSPPSGLAGYNEQFFGPGTRLTVL.

The rearrangement joins TRBV11-3 to TRBJ2-5; 9 nucleotides align to TRBD2. Unmatched junction bases numbered 5, after V lost 0 bases and J lost 3 bases. Germline values: CDR1 SGHNT, CDR2 YENEEA. The CDR3 runs to 16 residues. As DNA, the CDR3 is TGTGCCAGCAGCTTAGATAGCCTAGCGGGAAAAGAGACCCAGTACTTC. Its protein is CASSLDSLAGKETQYF.

The gene calls are TRBV5-1 and TRBJ1-4, with 8 bases fitting TRBD1. Trimming cost V 4 bases and J 4 bases; bases outside gene matches: 6. The germline gives CDR1 SGHRS, CDR2 YFSETQ. This CDR3 is 15 amino acids long. In nucleotides, the CDR3 is TGCGCCAGCAGCGCCGGGACAGGCTATAATGAAAAACTGTTTTTT. This encodes CASSAGTGYNEKLFF.

The chain carries TRBV10-3 and TRBJ1-6; 9 nucleotides align to TRBD1. The CDR3 covers 13 residues. V lost 10 bases to trimming and J lost 7 bases; unmatched junction nucleotides: 5. Germline assignment: CDR1 ENHRY and CDR2 SYGVKD. The CDR3 coding sequence is TGTGCCACCCGGGACAGGGAAAATTCACCCCTCCACTTT. Translation gives CATRDRENSPLHF.

The table lists this clone with a few counts. The chain joins TRBV7-9 to TRBJ2-2; D is perhaps TRBD1 (6 bases). CDR3 length: 13 residues. Between the trimmed V and J ends, which lost 3 bases and 7 bases, there was a span of 9 bases. Germline assignment: CDR1 SEHNR and CDR2 FQNEAQ (reference sequence). The CDR3 region has the DNA TGTGCCAGCAGCTTTACAGGGTTCGGGGAGCTGTTTTTT. Encoded protein: CASSFTGFGELFF.

The chain carries TRBV29-1 and TRBJ1-3; D unresolved. Germline CDR1 is SQVTM and CDR2 is ANQGSEA. V lost 3 bases, J lost 0 bases, and 12 bases lay in between. The CDR3 consists of 15 residues. CDR3 in amino acids: CSVESARGSGNTIYF. In DNA form, the CDR3 reads TGCAGCGTTGAGTCGGCCCGGGGCTCTGGAAACACCATATATTTT.

V gene TRBV6-6 combines with J gene TRBJ2-7; 8 bases map to TRBD1. The germline gives CDR1 MNHNY, CDR2 SVGAGI (reference sequence). Germline trimming cut 2 bases from V and 1 base from J; bases unmatched to any gene: 1. The CDR3 has 14 amino acids. CDR3: CASSYGQGSYEQYF. Here the CDR3 DNA reads TGTGCCAGCAGTTACGGACAGGGTTCCTACGAGCAGTACTTC.

The V call is TRBV6-2 or TRBV6-3, the J call TRBJ1-2, with a weak D call TRBD1 (6 bases). Trimming removed 2 bases at V and 8 bases at J, with 15 bases between. The CDR3 totals 14 residues. Per germline, CDR1 MNHEY and CDR2 SVGEGT. In DNA form, the CDR3 reads TGTGCCAGCAGTTACGGGGGCCGGGGCCCCGGCTACACCTTC. Its translation is CASSYGGRGPGYTF.

The chain is built from TRBV5-1 and TRBJ2-3; 10 bases align to TRBD2. With 0 bases clipped from V and 5 bases from J, the junction kept 6 bases outside the gene matches. The CDR3 covers 16 residues. Germline values: CDR1 SGHRS, CDR2 YFSETQ. The CDR3 here is CASSLEIAGGGDTQYF. The CDR3 DNA reads TGCGCCAGCAGCTTGGAAATAGCGGGAGGAGGAGATACGCAGTATTTT.

The rearrangement uses TRBV27 and TRBJ2-7; 12 bases are a match to TRBD2. This CDR3 is built from 14 residues. V lost 5 bases to trimming and J lost 4 bases; unmatched junction nucleotides: 3. The germline CDR1 and CDR2 sequences are MNHEY and SMNVEV (reference sequence). In nucleotides, the CDR3 is TGTGCCAGCAGTACCGGGACTAGCGGGTACGAGCAGTACTTC. This gives the protein CASSTGTSGYEQYF.

V gene TRBV24-1 combines with J gene TRBJ2-7; 10 nucleotides align to TRBD2. CDR3 length equals 12 residues. CDR1 and CDR2 (germline): KGHDR, SFDVKD. J gave up 12 bases and V 9 bases, and 10 bases lay outside the gene matches. CDR3 protein: CATAGLAGEGYF. The CDR3 coding sequence is TGTGCCACCGCAGGGCTAGCGGGAGAAGGGTACTTC.

The chain couples TRBV5-1 to TRBJ1-6; 10 bases are shared with TRBD1. Germline CDR1 reads SGHRS; CDR2 reads YFSETQ. The CDR3 covers 16 residues. The junction had 5 bases not matched to a gene; V was cut back by 3 bases and J by 5 bases. CDR3 sequence (DNA): TGCGCCAGCAGCTGGTTGGGGACAGGGGATAATTCACCCCTCCACTTT. This encodes CASSWLGTGDNSPLHF.

The CDR3 loop reads CASSSDRTGRISPLHF. Written as DNA, the CDR3 is TGTGCCAGCAGTTCAGACAGGACGGGGCGAATTTCACCCCTCCACTTT. The chain uses TRBV6-2 or TRBV6-3 and TRBJ1-6; D possibly corresponds to TRBD1 (6 bases). In germline, CDR1 is MNHEY, CDR2 SVGEGT. CDR3 length equals 16 residues. V lost 4 bases and J lost 9, with 19 bases in between.

The chain employs TRBV7-6 and TRBJ2-6, with D perhaps matching TRBD1 (5 bases). V dropped 5 bases and J dropped 1 base, with 9 bases sitting between them. The germline CDR1 and CDR2 sequences are SGHVS and FNYEAQ. There are 15 residues in the CDR3. In nucleotides, the CDR3 is TGTGCCAGCAGCGTCCAGGGTTCTGGGGCCAACGTCCTGACTTTC. Protein sequence: CASSVQGSGANVLTF.

The rearrangement uses TRBV9 and TRBJ1-1; D possibly corresponds to TRBD1 (5 bases). The CDR3 runs to 13 residues. Looked up from germline, CDR1 is SGDLS and CDR2 is YYNGEE. The ends were cut back, 0 bases at V and 4 bases at J, with 7 bases in the middle. The CDR3 spells CASSVEGVTEAFF. The CDR3 DNA sequence: TGTGCCAGCAGCGTAGAAGGGGTCACTGAAGCTTTCTTT.

In DNA, the CDR3 is TGCGCCAGCAGTCATTGGGGAGGGAACTATGGCTACACCTTC. Encoded protein: CASSHWGGNYGYTF. The V call is TRBV4-1, the J call TRBJ1-2; D not resolved. Germline lookup yields CDR1 MGHRA and CDR2 YSYEKL. This CDR3 is 14 amino acids long. The ends were cut back, 6 bases at V and 2 bases at J, with 13 bases in the middle.

V usage is TRBV12-3 or TRBV12-4 and J usage is TRBJ1-2; TRBD1 matches at 9 bases. V shed 5 bases and J 4 bases; nucleotides not matched to a gene: 2. This CDR3 contains 13 residues. DNA of the CDR3: TGTGCCAGCAGTGAGACAGGGGGCTATGGCTACACCTTC. Its protein product is CASSETGGYGYTF.

The chain joins TRBV5-4 to TRBJ2-7, with 7 bases fitting TRBD1. The J segment lost 7 bases and the V segment lost 4 bases, leaving 8 bases of the junction unmatched. The germline V gene has CDR1 SGHNT and CDR2 YYREEE (reference sequence). The CDR3 runs to 13 residues. The CDR3 loop is CASSPDRSREQYF. CDR3 nucleotide sequence: TGTGCCAGCAGCCCGGACAGGTCTCGGGAGCAGTACTTC. Full variable domain (rest looked up from reference TRBV5-4 and TRBJ2-7): ETGVTQSPTHLIKTRGQQVTLRCSSQSGHNTVSWYQQALGQGPQFIFQYYREEENGRGNFPPRFSGLQFPNYSSELNVNALELDDSALYLCASSPDRSREQYFGPGTRLTVT.

The CDR3, as DNA: TGTGCCATCTCTGATGTTGTAGCGGGCCGGGAGGGGCAGTACTTC. Translated: CAISDVVAGREGQYF. The V and J genes are TRBV10-3 and TRBJ2-7, with 8 bases that match TRBD2. The CDR3 runs 15 residues. Trimming cost V 8 bases and J 9 bases; bases outside gene matches: 18. Germline V gene lookup returns CDR1 ENHRY and CDR2 SYGVKD.

The CDR3: CASTISGRNYGYTF. CDR3 DNA sequence: TGTGCCAGCACGATTTCAGGGCGGAACTATGGCTACACCTTC. V is TRBV21-1 and J is TRBJ1-2; the table's D call, TRBD1, was not checked against the DNA. TRBV21-1 is a documented pseudogene. The CDR3 totals 14 residues.